These T cell receptor beta chains were read from a single sample in a study of beta chain features in type 1 diabetes. Profiled with immunoSEQ multiplex PCR; TCRdb holds only in-frame clones, not every one. The sample carries 300,000 to 450,000 clones, roughly 12% recorded once. Sample: naive CD4+ T cells from blood. The receptors here all came from a woman aged 18-29 years with type 1 diabetes. CDR3s include the opening cysteine and the closing phenylalanine or tryptophan. A D gene is named only where the DNA matches it firmly. For some rows the clone size is stated as once, few or many, or as a class when expanded; others skip it.

D gene: TRBD1; J gene: TRBJ1-2; V gene: TRBV19; clone size: few; CDR3 protein: CASTPDRGTYGYTF; CDR3 DNA: TGTGCCAGTACTCCGGACAGGGGGACCTATGGCTACACCTTC
D gene: TRBD1; J gene: TRBJ2-2; V gene: TRBV9; clone size: -; CDR3 protein: CASSWDRATGELFF; CDR3 DNA: TGTGCCAGCAGCTGGGACAGGGCGACCGGGGAGCTGTTTTTT
D gene: -; J gene: TRBJ1-2; V gene: TRBV9; clone size: -; CDR3 protein: CASSVEGFGMEGYTF; CDR3 DNA: TGTGCCAGCAGCGTAGAGGGGTTCGGAATGGAGGGCTACACCTTC
D gene: TRBD2; J gene: TRBJ2-1; V gene: TRBV19; clone size: -; CDR3 protein: CASSPAGTGGTYNEQFF; CDR3 DNA: TGTGCCAGTAGCCCCGCGGGAACGGGAGGGACTTACAATGAGCAGTTCTTC
D gene: -; J gene: TRBJ2-2; V gene: TRBV7-2; clone size: -; CDR3 protein: CASSRQGNTGELFF; CDR3 DNA: TGTGCCAGCAGCCGGCAGGGGAACACCGGGGAGCTGTTTTTT
D gene: TRBD1; J gene: TRBJ2-2; V gene: TRBV27; clone size: few; CDR3 protein: CASSSGQGFTGELFF; CDR3 DNA: TGTGCCAGCAGTTCGGGACAGGGATTTACCGGGGAGCTGTTTTTT
D gene: -; J gene: TRBJ2-5; V gene: TRBV29-1; clone size: few; CDR3 protein: CSTGRGGQETQYF; CDR3 DNA: TGCAGCACGGGGAGAGGGGGCCAAGAGACCCAGTACTTC
D gene: TRBD1; J gene: TRBJ2-3; V gene: TRBV7-9; clone size: few; CDR3 protein: CASSQDRGPDTQYF; CDR3 DNA: TGTGCCAGCAGCCAGGACAGGGGGCCGGATACGCAGTATTTT
D gene: -; J gene: TRBJ2-1; V gene: TRBV19; clone size: few; CDR3 protein: CASSIRQGGLNEQFF; CDR3 DNA: TGTGCCAGTAGTATTAGACAGGGAGGTCTCAATGAGCAGTTCTTC
D gene: TRBD1; J gene: TRBJ2-3; V gene: TRBV19; clone size: -; CDR3 protein: CASSSQGTDTQYF; CDR3 DNA: TGTGCCAGTAGTTCACAGGGGACAGATACGCAGTATTTT
D gene: -; J gene: TRBJ2-3; V gene: TRBV9; clone size: few; CDR3 protein: CASSALEGVLTDTQYF; CDR3 DNA: TGTGCCAGCAGCGCCCTCGAGGGAGTATTAACAGATACGCAGTATTTT
D gene: -; J gene: TRBJ1-2; V gene: TRBV5-6; clone size: few; CDR3 protein: CASSLAGQKHYGYTF; CDR3 DNA: TGTGCCAGCAGCTTGGCTGGACAGAAGCACTATGGCTACACCTTC
D gene: TRBD2; J gene: TRBJ2-7; V gene: TRBV15; clone size: few; CDR3 protein: CATTSPGLIKGLGEQYF; CDR3 DNA: TGTGCCACCACCTCACCGGGACTAATCAAGGGTTTGGGCGAGCAGTACTTC
D gene: -; J gene: TRBJ2-3; V gene: TRBV30; clone size: -; CDR3 protein: CAWTGLARSFTDTQYF; CDR3 DNA: TGTGCCTGGACCGGTCTGGCCAGGTCCTTCACAGATACGCAGTATTTT
D gene: -; J gene: TRBJ1-1; V gene: TRBV9; clone size: -; CDR3 protein: CASSAGGNTEAFF; CDR3 DNA: TGTGCCAGCAGCGCGGGTGGGAACACTGAAGCTTTCTTT
D gene: -; J gene: TRBJ2-5; V gene: TRBV18; clone size: -; CDR3 protein: CASSPQRGQETQYF; CDR3 DNA: TGTGCCAGCTCACCCCAAAGGGGCCAAGAGACCCAGTACTTC
D gene: TRBD2; J gene: TRBJ2-7; V gene: TRBV4-3; clone size: -; CDR3 protein: CASSHEREGGYEQYF; CDR3 DNA: TGCGCCAGCAGCCACGAGCGGGAGGGAGGCTACGAGCAGTACTTC
D gene: TRBD1; J gene: TRBJ1-5; V gene: TRBV6-6; clone size: -; CDR3 protein: CASSGQVNQPQHF; CDR3 DNA: TGTGCCAGCAGTGGACAGGTCAATCAGCCCCAGCATTTT
D gene: TRBD1; J gene: TRBJ2-1; V gene: TRBV29-1; clone size: few; CDR3 protein: CSVTGGYSYNEQFF; CDR3 DNA: TGCAGCGTGACAGGGGGCTACTCCTACAATGAGCAGTTCTTC
D gene: -; J gene: TRBJ2-3; V gene: TRBV5-1; clone size: few; CDR3 protein: CASSLKDLDTQYF; CDR3 DNA: TGCGCCAGCAGCTTAAAGGACTTAGATACGCAGTATTTT
D gene: -; J gene: TRBJ2-5; V gene: TRBV5-1; clone size: few; CDR3 protein: CASSFRTEETQYF; CDR3 DNA: TGCGCCAGCAGCTTTCGGACAGAAGAGACCCAGTACTTC
D gene: TRBD2; J gene: TRBJ2-2; V gene: TRBV7-2; clone size: -; CDR3 protein: CASSLVGGDPGELFF; CDR3 DNA: TGTGCCAGCAGCTTAGTCGGGGGGGATCCCGGGGAGCTGTTTTTT
D gene: -; J gene: TRBJ2-5; V gene: TRBV19; clone size: -; CDR3 protein: CASSIGLTQYF; CDR3 DNA: TGTGCCAGTAGTATAGGCCTAACCCAGTACTTC
D gene: TRBD1; J gene: TRBJ1-5; V gene: TRBV6-6; clone size: -; CDR3 protein: CAAADRGIGNQPQHF; CDR3 DNA: TGTGCTGCGGCGGACAGGGGAATCGGCAATCAGCCCCAGCATTTT
D gene: TRBD1; J gene: TRBJ2-1; V gene: TRBV9; clone size: few; CDR3 protein: CASSVEQGATNNEQFF; CDR3 DNA: TGTGCCAGCAGCGTAGAGCAGGGGGCTACTAACAATGAGCAGTTCTTC
D gene: -; J gene: TRBJ2-5; V gene: TRBV7-2; clone size: -; CDR3 protein: CASSPDRPETQYF; CDR3 DNA: TGTGCCAGCAGCCCGGACAGACCTGAGACCCAGTACTTC
D gene: -; J gene: TRBJ2-3; V gene: TRBV4-1; clone size: few; CDR3 protein: CASSQGRLGSDTQYF; CDR3 DNA: TGCGCCAGCAGCCAAGGGCGGCTAGGATCCGATACGCAGTATTTT
D gene: -; J gene: TRBJ2-6; V gene: TRBV5-5; clone size: -; CDR3 protein: CASSFGKTGANVLTF; CDR3 DNA: TGTGCCAGCAGCTTCGGGAAAACTGGGGCCAACGTCCTGACTTTC
D gene: TRBD1; J gene: TRBJ2-3; V gene: TRBV4-3; clone size: few; CDR3 protein: CASSQEGQGFGTQYF; CDR3 DNA: TGCGCCAGCAGCCAAGAGGGACAGGGATTCGGTACGCAGTATTTT
D gene: -; J gene: TRBJ1-5; V gene: TRBV7-9; clone size: few; CDR3 protein: CASSPGAGQPQHF; CDR3 DNA: TGTGCCAGCAGCCCCGGGGCGGGGCAGCCCCAGCATTTT
D gene: TRBD2; J gene: TRBJ2-1; V gene: TRBV7-2; clone size: -; CDR3 protein: CASSSLAGGVNEQFF; CDR3 DNA: TGTGCCAGCAGCTCGTTAGCGGGAGGGGTCAATGAGCAGTTCTTC
D gene: TRBD2; J gene: TRBJ2-4; V gene: TRBV7-2; clone size: -; CDR3 protein: CASSLASGGSDIQYF; CDR3 DNA: TGTGCCAGCAGCTTAGCCAGCGGGGGTTCGGACATTCAGTACTTC
D gene: -; J gene: TRBJ2-3; V gene: TRBV7-2; clone size: few; CDR3 protein: CASSLGGGEDTQYF; CDR3 DNA: TGTGCCAGCAGCTTAGGGGGCGGGGAAGATACGCAGTATTTT
D gene: -; J gene: TRBJ1-5; V gene: TRBV6-1; clone size: few; CDR3 protein: CASSSWGRQASHF; CDR3 DNA: TGTGCCAGCAGTTCCTGGGGCCGACAGGCTAGTCATTTT
D gene: -; J gene: TRBJ1-1; V gene: TRBV7-9; clone size: -; CDR3 protein: CASSLKGVGTEAFF; CDR3 DNA: TGTGCCAGCAGCTTAAAGGGAGTAGGCACTGAAGCTTTCTTT
D gene: -; J gene: TRBJ2-3; V gene: TRBV4-1; clone size: few; CDR3 protein: CASSQETGGITDTQYF; CDR3 DNA: TGCGCCAGCAGCCAAGAAACGGGCGGGATCACAGATACGCAGTATTTT
D gene: -; J gene: TRBJ2-2; V gene: TRBV18; clone size: once; CDR3 protein: CASSPATGSTGELFF; CDR3 DNA: TGTGCCAGCTCACCCGCGACAGGATCCACCGGGGAGCTGTTTTTT
D gene: TRBD2; J gene: TRBJ2-1; V gene: TRBV25-1; clone size: few; CDR3 protein: CASPPAGLVTYNEQFF; CDR3 DNA: TGTGCCAGCCCCCCAGCGGGGCTCGTCACCTACAATGAGCAGTTCTTC
D gene: -; J gene: TRBJ1-2; V gene: TRBV25-1; clone size: few; CDR3 protein: CASSDRRGYGYTF; CDR3 DNA: TGTGCCAGCAGTGACCGGAGGGGCTATGGCTACACCTTC
D gene: -; J gene: TRBJ2-7; V gene: TRBV28; clone size: -; CDR3 protein: CATRPGAYEQYF; CDR3 DNA: TGTGCCACCCGACCGGGTGCCTACGAGCAGTACTTC
D gene: -; J gene: TRBJ1-4; V gene: TRBV5-1; clone size: -; CDR3 protein: CASSLAGYRDEKLFF; CDR3 DNA: TGCGCCAGCAGCTTGGCAGGGTATAGAGATGAAAAACTGTTTTTT
D gene: TRBD1; J gene: TRBJ2-7; V gene: TRBV28; clone size: -; CDR3 protein: CASSLTSGTGLYEQYF; CDR3 DNA: TGTGCCAGCAGTTTAACCTCCGGGACAGGCCTCTACGAGCAGTACTTC
D gene: TRBD1; J gene: TRBJ2-7; V gene: TRBV2; clone size: few; CDR3 protein: CASRAYDRGYEQYF; CDR3 DNA: TGTGCCAGCAGGGCGTACGACAGGGGCTACGAGCAGTACTTC
D gene: TRBD1; J gene: TRBJ1-6; V gene: TRBV7-9; clone size: few; CDR3 protein: CASSLSGGVSPLHF; CDR3 DNA: TGTGCCAGCAGCTTATCAGGGGGCGTTTCACCCCTCCACTTT
D gene: -; J gene: TRBJ1-5; V gene: TRBV9; clone size: few; CDR3 protein: CASSVGGGNQPQHF; CDR3 DNA: TGTGCCAGCAGCGTAGGCGGGGGGAATCAGCCCCAGCATTTT
D gene: TRBD1; J gene: TRBJ1-1; V gene: TRBV13; clone size: few; CDR3 protein: CASSLRGQGWSTEAFF; CDR3 DNA: TGTGCCAGCAGCCTCCGGGGACAGGGTTGGAGCACTGAAGCTTTCTTT
D gene: TRBD2; J gene: TRBJ2-3; V gene: TRBV5-1; clone size: -; CDR3 protein: CASSLIAGATDTQYF; CDR3 DNA: TGCGCCAGCAGCTTGATAGCGGGGGCCACAGATACGCAGTATTTT
D gene: -; J gene: TRBJ2-6; V gene: TRBV12-5; clone size: -; CDR3 protein: CASGLSGANVLTF; CDR3 DNA: TGTGCTAGTGGTTTATCGGGGGCCAACGTCCTGACTTTC
D gene: -; J gene: TRBJ2-7; V gene: TRBV27; clone size: -; CDR3 protein: CASSGWGGAYEQYF; CDR3 DNA: TGTGCCAGCAGTGGTTGGGGCGGGGCCTACGAGCAGTACTTC
D gene: TRBD1; J gene: TRBJ2-7; V gene: TRBV4-3; clone size: -; CDR3 protein: CASSHSDRASYEQYF; CDR3 DNA: TGCGCCAGCAGCCACTCCGACAGGGCGAGCTACGAGCAGTACTTC
D gene: TRBD1; J gene: TRBJ2-7; V gene: TRBV7-2; clone size: -; CDR3 protein: CASSSRQGSSYEQYF; CDR3 DNA: TGTGCCAGCAGCTCAAGACAGGGGAGCTCCTACGAGCAGTACTTC
D gene: -; J gene: TRBJ2-7; V gene: TRBV7-9; clone size: -; CDR3 protein: CASSLMGAAYEQYF; CDR3 DNA: TGTGCCAGCAGCTTAATGGGAGCGGCCTACGAGCAGTACTTC
D gene: TRBD2; J gene: TRBJ2-5; V gene: TRBV18; clone size: -; CDR3 protein: CASSPGLAGQETQYF; CDR3 DNA: TGTGCCAGCTCACCAGGACTAGCGGGGCAAGAGACCCAGTACTTC
D gene: TRBD2; J gene: TRBJ2-1; V gene: TRBV29-1; clone size: -; CDR3 protein: CSVEDPGRTYNEQFF; CDR3 DNA: TGCAGCGTTGAAGATCCCGGGAGGACCTACAATGAGCAGTTCTTC
D gene: -; J gene: TRBJ1-2; V gene: TRBV5-5; clone size: -; CDR3 protein: CASSPPHTGNYGYTF; CDR3 DNA: TGTGCCAGCAGCCCCCCACACACAGGGAACTATGGCTACACCTTC
D gene: TRBD2; J gene: TRBJ2-7; V gene: TRBV11-2; clone size: few; CDR3 protein: CASSFKLAGFPYEQYF; CDR3 DNA: TGTGCCAGCAGCTTCAAGCTAGCGGGTTTTCCCTACGAGCAGTACTTC